What follows is one T cell receptor (beta chain) and its context. Researchers sorted participants into cohorts using their self-reported clinical history. Recovery among Cohort 3 donors was established by two negative PCRs, clearance, or symptom resolution. This CDR3 contains 16 residues. Germline CDR1 reads LGHDT; CDR2 reads YNNKEL (reference sequence). The V gene lost 1 base and the J gene lost 6 bases, with 15 bases spanning the gap. Per the study methods: The authors estimated nucleated cell counts from reference gene primer amplification. Profiled with immunoSEQ multiplex PCR; TCRdb holds only in-frame clones, not every one. That table gives V, J and clone size, and the DNA gave D and trimming. The repertoire has 220,000 or so clones, 82% of them found once; the top ten carry approximately 3.6%. This sample is part of a study of blood T cell repertoires in COVID-19. Study-level background: PBMCs, B-cell-depleted T cells, or T cells provided the cDNA or gDNA that made up the material.

The source of this sequence is a woman aged 60-75 years who had recovered from COVID-19. The chain joins TRBV3-1 (or the pseudogene TRBV3-2) to TRBJ1-4; D not certain. The sequenced material came from PBMCs or T cells enriched from blood (not recorded which). CDR3 loop: CASSQGGRNGDEKLFF. The CDR3 nucleotides are TGTGCCAGCAGCCAAGGAGGTAGAAACGGGGATGAAAAACTGTTTTTT.